This T cell receptor beta chain stems from a study of cytomegalovirus exposure and HLA in healthy donors. Participants comprised healthy donors of bone marrow. Only a few counts were recorded for this clone. Its specificity is unknown. The sample has other DNA sequences that encode this CDR3 too. PCR primers comprised 60 Vbeta and 13 Jbeta primers. Some clones are missing from TCRdb's copy, which holds only in-frame ones; the method was immunoSEQ multiplex PCR. The table lists roughly 240,000 clones, approximately 84% of them singletons. CDR3 length equals 14 residues. The germline V and J ends were trimmed by 1 base and 0 bases, with 7 bases remaining between them. Germline V gene sequence: CDR1 SGHRS, CDR2 YFSETQ. Study-level points and caveats: Roughly uniform depth of sequencing across donors was assumed in presence/absence analyses.

The chain is built from TRBV5-1 and TRBJ1-1; D call uncertain. The TCR was taken from a girl aged 2-10 years in good health and CMV-seronegative. Sequencing was performed on PBMCs. The CDR3 coding sequence is TGCGCCAGCAGCTTGAACAGCTTGAACACTGAAGCTTTCTTT. The encoded protein is CASSLNSLNTEAFF.